The clone carrying this T cell receptor (beta chain) turned up a few times. Its matching antigen is unknown. This sample was included in a study of cytomegalovirus exposure and HLA in healthy donors. There are 12 residues in the CDR3. Trimming removed 4 bases from V and 9 bases from J, with 11 bases in between. Germline V gene lookup returns CDR1 SGHDT and CDR2 YYEEEE. The PCR made use of 60 Vbeta and 13 Jbeta primers. Method: immunoSEQ multiplex PCR; TCRdb's copy keeps in-frame clones and lacks some. This table has approximately 150,000 clones, 75% to 85% appearing once. When sampled, the donors appeared nominally healthy, though they likely had unrecorded immune exposures. Study results and caveats: Altogether, 160 or so TCR beta chains were recorded as cytomegalovirus-associated. Clonal expansion, a later analysis showed, was greater in HLA-associated TCR beta chains than in equally common others. Per a later analysis, approximately 16,000 TCR beta sequences showed association with HLA alleles at 0.05 false discovery rate.

Sequenced: PBMCs. This chain joins TRBV5-6 and TRBJ2-1, with D possibly being TRBD1 (6 bases). The TCR sequence derives from a woman aged 45 to 65 in good health and CMV-seropositive. CDR3 sequence: CASSPQGSEQFF. CDR3 sequence (DNA): TGTGCCAGCAGCCCCCAGGGGAGTGAGCAGTTCTTC.